This T cell receptor (beta chain) was recorded in a study of blood T cell repertoires in COVID-19. The CDR3 is 15 amino acids. V was pared by 5 bases and J by 7 bases, with 20 bases between. The germline CDR1 and CDR2 sequences are SEHNR and FQNEAQ (reference sequence). Per the original data handling: The assay estimated nucleated cells by amplifying reference gene primers. Data came from immunoSEQ multiplex PCR; TCRdb stores just in-frame clones and leaves some out. V and J calls plus clone size are reproduced from that table; the DNA served to infer D and trimming. The table has 150,000 to 200,000 clones, around 85% seen once.

The specimen sequenced was peripheral blood. The chain recombines TRBV7-9 with TRBJ1-1, with D possibly TRBD1 on 5 matching bases. The origin of this receptor is a human donor in a cohort sampled during active COVID-19. The CDR3 DNA follows: TGTGCCAGCAGCCCCCCCGGGACTCCCGGAGGTGAAGCTTTCTTT. Its protein product is CASSPPGTPGGEAFF.